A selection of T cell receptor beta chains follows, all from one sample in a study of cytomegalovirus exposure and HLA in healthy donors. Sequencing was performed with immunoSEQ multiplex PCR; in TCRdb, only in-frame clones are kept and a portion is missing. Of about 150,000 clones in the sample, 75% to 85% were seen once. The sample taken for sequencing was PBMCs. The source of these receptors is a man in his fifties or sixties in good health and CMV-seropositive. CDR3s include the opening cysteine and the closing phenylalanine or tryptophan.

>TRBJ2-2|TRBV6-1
CASSEGLADTGELFF
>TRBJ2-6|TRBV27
CASRPREVKWLQSGANVLTF
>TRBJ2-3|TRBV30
CAWTGPLITDTQYF
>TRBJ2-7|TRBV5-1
CASRRGQAYEQYF
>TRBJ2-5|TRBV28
CASAGGSPMIETQYF
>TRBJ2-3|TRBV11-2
CASSRLAGEGTDTQYF
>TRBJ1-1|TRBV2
CASNLQGARRVAFF
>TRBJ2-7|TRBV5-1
CASSLGFGQTYEQYF
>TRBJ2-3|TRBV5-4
CASSLGQGPSTDTQYF
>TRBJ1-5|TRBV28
CASNDRSNQPQHF
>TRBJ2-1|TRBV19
CASSIPAGGGSYNEQFF
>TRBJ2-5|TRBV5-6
CASSLQGATQYF
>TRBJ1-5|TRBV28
CASKGNLWQPQHF
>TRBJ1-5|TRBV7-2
CASSPSINQPQHF
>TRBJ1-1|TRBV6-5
CASNKRQGLTEAFF
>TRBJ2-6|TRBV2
CASSTPTRGQGSSGANVLTF
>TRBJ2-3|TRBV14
CASSQETGGRFTDTQYF
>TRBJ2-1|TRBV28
CASSLISGRRSEQFF
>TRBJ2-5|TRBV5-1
CASSRGGLGETQYF
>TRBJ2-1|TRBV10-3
CAIRGLSSYNEQFF
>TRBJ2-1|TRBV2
CASRREGSFNEQFF
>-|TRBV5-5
CASSLAGGRPFYEQYF
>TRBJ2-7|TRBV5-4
CASSPRTSGMVGEQYF